Detailed here is one T cell receptor (beta chain). No antigen is known for it. The repertoire was sequenced with immunoSEQ multiplex PCR; TCRdb's copy has only in-frame clones and lacks some. Here the sample spans 150,000 to 200,000 clones, more than 80% being singletons. This sample is part of a study of T cell responses to AZD1222 COVID-19 vaccine. Study in general: Recipients boosted at about 4 weeks or about 12 weeks are pooled. Study results and limitations: Reportedly, nearly half of unique spike TCRs recognized epitopes outside B.1.351/B.1.1.7 mutations. Vaccine-associated CD4 TCRs spanned spike, dominant at 160-218 and 743-854. The number of AZD1222 recipients seropositive at baseline was only 6 or 7.

CDR1 and CDR2 (germline): WNHNN, SYGVQD (reference sequence). This CDR3 has 13 amino acids. V lost 4 bases to trimming and J lost 3 bases, with 7 bases between them. The material sequenced was peripheral blood, taken on day 0 of AZD1222 vaccination. The chain links TRBV10-1 to TRBJ2-1; D might be TRBD1 or TRBD2, each matching 5 bases. The receptor's source is an adult in good health. The DNA for the CDR3 is TGCGCCAGCAGTGGGGACGGCTACAATGAGCAGTTCTTC. Its protein is CASSGDGYNEQFF.